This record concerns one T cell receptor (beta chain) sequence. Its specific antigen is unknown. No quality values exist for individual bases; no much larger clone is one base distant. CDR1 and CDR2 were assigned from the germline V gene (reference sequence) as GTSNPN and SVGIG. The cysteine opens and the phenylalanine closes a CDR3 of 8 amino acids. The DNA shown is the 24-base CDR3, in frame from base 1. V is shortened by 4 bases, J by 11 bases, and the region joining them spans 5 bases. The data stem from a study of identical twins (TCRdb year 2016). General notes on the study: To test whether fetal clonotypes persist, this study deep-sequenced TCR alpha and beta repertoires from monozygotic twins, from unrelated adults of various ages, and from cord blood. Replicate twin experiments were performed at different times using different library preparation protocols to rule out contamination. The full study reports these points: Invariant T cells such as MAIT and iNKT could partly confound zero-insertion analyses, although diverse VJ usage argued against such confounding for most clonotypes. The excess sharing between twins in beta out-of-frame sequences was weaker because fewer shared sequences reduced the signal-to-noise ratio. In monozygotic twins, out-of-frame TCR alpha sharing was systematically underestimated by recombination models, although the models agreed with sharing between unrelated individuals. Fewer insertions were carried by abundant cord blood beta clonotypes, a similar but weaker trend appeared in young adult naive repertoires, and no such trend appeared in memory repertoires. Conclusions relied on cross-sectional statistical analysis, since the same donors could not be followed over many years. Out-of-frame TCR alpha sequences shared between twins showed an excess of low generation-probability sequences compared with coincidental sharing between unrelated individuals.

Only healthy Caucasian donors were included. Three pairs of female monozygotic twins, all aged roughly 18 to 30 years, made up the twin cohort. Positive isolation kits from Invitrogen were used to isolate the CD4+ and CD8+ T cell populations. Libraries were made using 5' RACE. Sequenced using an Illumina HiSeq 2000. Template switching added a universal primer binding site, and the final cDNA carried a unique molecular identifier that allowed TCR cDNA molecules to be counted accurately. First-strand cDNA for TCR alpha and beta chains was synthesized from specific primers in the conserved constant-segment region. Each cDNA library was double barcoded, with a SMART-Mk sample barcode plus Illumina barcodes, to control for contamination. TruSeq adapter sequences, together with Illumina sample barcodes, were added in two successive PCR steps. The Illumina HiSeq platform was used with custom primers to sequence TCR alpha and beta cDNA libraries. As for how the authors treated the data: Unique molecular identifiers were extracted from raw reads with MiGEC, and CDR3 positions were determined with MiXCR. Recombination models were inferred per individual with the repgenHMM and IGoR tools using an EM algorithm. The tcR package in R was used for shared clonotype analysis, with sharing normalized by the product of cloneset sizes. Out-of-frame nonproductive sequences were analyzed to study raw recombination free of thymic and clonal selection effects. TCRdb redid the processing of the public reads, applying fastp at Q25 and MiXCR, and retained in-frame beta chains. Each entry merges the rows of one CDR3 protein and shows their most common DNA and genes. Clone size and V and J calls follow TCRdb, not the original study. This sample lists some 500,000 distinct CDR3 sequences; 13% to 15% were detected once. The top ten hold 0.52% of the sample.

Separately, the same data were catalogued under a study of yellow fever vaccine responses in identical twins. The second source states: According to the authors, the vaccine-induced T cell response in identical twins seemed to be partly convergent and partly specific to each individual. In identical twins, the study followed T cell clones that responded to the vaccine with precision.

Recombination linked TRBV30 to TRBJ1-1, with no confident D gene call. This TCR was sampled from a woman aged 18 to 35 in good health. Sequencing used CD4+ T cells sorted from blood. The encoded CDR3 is CAWNRAFF. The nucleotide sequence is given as TGTGCCTGGAATCGCGCTTTCTTT.